Detailed here is one TCR beta chain. Here immunoSEQ multiplex PCR was the method, and the copy in TCRdb shows in-frame clones only, minus some. This sample carries approximately 87,000 clones, under 95% of them seen once, and the ten largest clones take 0.7% to 1%. These data originate in a study of OX40 agonist ivuxolimab in advanced cancers. Samples of blood were obtained at baseline, on cycle 4 day 1, and on cycle 7 day 1. The clonotype was recovered from an adult with an advanced solid tumor such as melanoma, head and neck, liver or kidney cancer. The input for sequencing was CD4+ or CD8+ T cells sorted from blood, taken in a trial of the OX40 agonist ivuxolimab.

Written as DNA, the CDR3 is TGTGCCAGCAGCTTGGATTTGAACATGGATACGCAGTATTTT. Translated: CASSLDLNMDTQYF. The chain has TRBV5-4 and TRBJ2-3; no reliable D call. The germline V and J ends were trimmed by 0 bases and 6 bases, with 11 bases remaining between them. The CDR3 extends over 14 amino acids. Germline V gene lookup returns CDR1 SGHNT and CDR2 YYREEE (reference sequence).